This is a list of T cell receptor beta chains from one sample in a study of shared clonotypes between healthy human individuals. TCRdb keeps only in-frame clones here, not all; method: immunoSEQ multiplex PCR. In the table there are approximately 2.1 million clones, over 90% of which are singletons. Sequencing was done on a sample of naive CD4+ T cells from PBMCs. The receptor source for this set is a man aged 18 to 29 in good health. Some clones in this sample may be carry-over from other donors' samples. Both conserved end residues are part of each CDR3. A D gene is named only where the DNA matches it firmly. Only some rows state a clone size, as once, few, many or a class for expanded clones.

d_call	clone_size	v_call	j_call	cdr3_aa	cdr3_nt
TRBD1	.	TRBV7-2	TRBJ1-1	CASSYDRDAEAFF	TGTGCCAGCAGCTATGACAGGGATGCTGAAGCTTTCTTT
.	.	TRBV9	TRBJ1-2	CASSPNVGRVSYGYTF	TGTGCCAGCAGCCCCAACGTGGGCAGGGTGAGCTATGGCTACACCTTC
.	.	TRBV18	TRBJ2-4	CASSLGGWNQNIQYF	TGTGCCAGCTCCCTGGGCGGATGGAACCAAAACATTCAGTACTTC
.	.	TRBV11-2	TRBJ2-1	CASSLGTFNEQFF	TGTGCCAGCAGCTTAGGGACATTCAATGAGCAGTTCTTC
TRBD1	.	TRBV6-4	TRBJ1-2	CASSPNTGGARGYTF	TGTGCCAGCAGTCCGAACACAGGGGGAGCTCGAGGCTACACCTTC
.	.	TRBV28	TRBJ1-1	CASSGGGTGQNFF	TGTGCCAGCAGTGGGGGGGGAACGGGACAAAATTTCTTT
.	once	TRBV5-1	TRBJ1-6	CASSRGQRGDSPLHF	TGCGCCAGCAGCCGGGGACAACGGGGAGATTCACCCCTCCACTTT
.	few	TRBV9	TRBJ2-2	CASAKRGFLNTGELFF	TGTGCCAGCGCAAAAAGGGGTTTCTTGAACACCGGGGAGCTGTTTTTT
.	.	TRBV6-5	TRBJ2-7	CASSSEGGVRVEQYF	TGTGCCAGCAGTTCCGAAGGGGGGGTCCGGGTCGAGCAGTACTTC
.	.	TRBV15	TRBJ2-1	CATSSPSSYNEQFF	TGTGCCACCAGCAGTCCTAGCTCCTACAATGAGCAGTTCTTC
.	.	TRBV2	TRBJ2-7	CASEDTTGTFGEQYF	TGTGCCAGTGAGGATACGACTGGAACTTTTGGGGAGCAGTACTTC
.	.	TRBV21-1	TRBJ1-5	CASKLSDSNQPQHF	TGTGCCAGCAAATTGTCAGATAGCAATCAGCCCCAGCATTTT
.	.	TRBV2	TRBJ2-6	CASSPDRKGSNVLTF	TGTGCCAGCAGCCCCGACAGGAAAGGTTCCAACGTCCTGACTTTC
TRBD2	.	TRBV4-2	TRBJ2-5	CASSQDGVLAGWETQYF	TGTGCCAGCAGCCAAGATGGGGTATTAGCGGGATGGGAGACCCAGTACTTC
.	once	TRBV4-3	TRBJ1-4	CASSQEGEQGSEKLFF	TGCGCCAGCAGCCAAGAGGGGGAACAGGGCAGTGAAAAACTGTTTTTT
TRBD1	once	TRBV19	TRBJ2-2	CASGTGGYTGELFF	TGTGCCAGTGGAACAGGGGGCTACACCGGGGAGCTGTTTTTT
.	.	TRBV14	TRBJ2-1	CASSQDYRTASYNEQFF	TGTGCCAGCAGCCAAGATTACAGGACAGCCTCCTACAATGAGCAGTTCTTC
.	.	TRBV5-1	TRBJ2-7	CASSLARMGGPYEQYF	TGCGCCAGCAGCTTGGCTCGGATGGGGGGGCCCTACGAGCAGTACTTC
.	.	TRBV9	TRBJ2-7	CASSVGLASNYEQYF	TGTGCCAGCAGCGTAGGCCTAGCAAGTAACTACGAGCAGTACTTC
.	.	TRBV5-4	TRBJ2-3	CASSLGSGSTDTQYF	TGTGCCAGCAGCTTGGGTTCGGGAAGCACAGATACGCAGTATTTT
.	.	TRBV18	TRBJ2-7	CASSHAQDYSYEQYF	TGTGCCAGCTCCCACGCACAGGACTATTCCTACGAGCAGTACTTC
.	.	TRBV27	TRBJ1-2	CASSLALHGYGYTF	TGTGCCAGCTCACTGGCGTTGCACGGCTATGGCTACACCTTC
TRBD1	.	TRBV28	TRBJ1-5	CASSFLGQRPQHF	TGTGCCAGCAGTTTTTTGGGACAGCGGCCCCAGCATTTT
.	.	TRBV7-8	TRBJ2-2	CASSLVAGLNTGELFF	TGTGCCAGCAGCTTAGTTGCGGGATTGAACACCGGGGAGCTGTTTTTT
TRBD1	.	TRBV7-2	TRBJ1-2	CASSPGHLKGQGGYTF	TGTGCCAGCAGCCCCGGACATCTCAAAGGACAGGGTGGCTACACCTTC
TRBD1	.	TRBV5-6	TRBJ2-1	CASSPRSGTGFNEQFF	TGTGCCAGCAGCCCGCGGTCGGGGACAGGGTTCAATGAGCAGTTCTTC
.	.	TRBV7-3	TRBJ2-3	CASSRNPVDTQYF	TGTGCCAGCAGCCGAAACCCGGTAGATACGCAGTATTTT
TRBD2	.	TRBV11-2	TRBJ2-7	CASSLRSGSLLGEQYF	TGTGCCAGCAGCTTACGTAGCGGGAGTTTGTTGGGCGAGCAGTACTTC
.	once	TRBV27	TRBJ2-7	CASRLTLLEPYEQYF	TGTGCCAGCAGGCTGACCCTCTTAGAACCCTACGAGCAGTACTTC
TRBD1	.	TRBV28	TRBJ2-3	CASSKHRGDTQYF	TGTGCCAGCAGCAAACACAGGGGAGATACGCAGTATTTT
.	.	TRBV5-1	TRBJ1-3	CASSLGTDRFSGNTIYF	TGCGCCAGCAGCTTGGGCACCGACAGATTCTCTGGAAACACCATATATTTT
.	.	TRBV27	TRBJ2-7	CASSSQTGTFSSYEQYF	TGTGCCAGCAGTTCGCAGACTGGGACTTTTAGCTCCTACGAGCAGTACTTC
TRBD1	.	TRBV27	TRBJ2-7	CASRKQTGGRGNEQYF	TGTGCCAGCAGAAAGCAGACAGGGGGTCGGGGGAACGAGCAGTACTTC
.	.	TRBV20-1	TRBJ1-4	CSARVNEKLFF	TGCAGTGCTAGAGTTAATGAAAAACTGTTTTTT
.	.	TRBV19	TRBJ2-7	CASSIASGPYEQYF	TGTGCCAGTAGTATCGCGAGCGGACCCTACGAGCAGTACTTC
.	.	TRBV5-1	TRBJ1-2	CASSLGSGNGYTF	TGCGCCAGCAGCTTGGGGTCAGGGAACGGCTACACCTTC
.	.	TRBV27	TRBJ2-4	CASSSSGGPSKNIQYF	TGTGCCAGCAGTTCATCCGGGGGACCCTCCAAAAACATTCAGTACTTC
.	.	TRBV5-1	TRBJ2-3	CASRITGSSDDTQYF	TGCGCCAGCAGGATAACGGGATCATCAGACGATACGCAGTATTTT
.	.	TRBV5-4	TRBJ1-1	CASSQQGGTEAFF	TGTGCCAGCAGCCAGCAGGGAGGGACTGAAGCTTTCTTT
.	.	TRBV4-3	TRBJ2-1	CASSTQLGGSSYNEQFF	TGCGCCAGCAGCACACAACTAGGCGGAAGCTCCTACAATGAGCAGTTCTTC
.	.	TRBV4-1	TRBJ1-5	CASSQDPHQPQHF	TGCGCCAGCAGCCAAGATCCGCACCAGCCCCAGCATTTT
TRBD1	once	TRBV29-1	TRBJ2-5	CSVGTGAETQYF	TGCAGCGTGGGGACAGGGGCAGAGACCCAGTACTTC
TRBD1	.	TRBV7-2	TRBJ2-5	CASSLGTGGPQETQYF	TGTGCCAGCAGCTTAGGGACAGGGGGCCCCCAAGAGACCCAGTACTTC
TRBD2	few	TRBV19	TRBJ2-1	CASRVERELYNEQFF	TGTGCCAGTAGAGTCGAGCGGGAGCTCTACAATGAGCAGTTCTTC
.	once	TRBV27	TRBJ1-1	CASSRGPGATEAFF	TGTGCCAGCTCAAGGGGACCCGGTGCCACTGAAGCTTTCTTT
.	.	TRBV6-5	TRBJ2-7	CASRDGSSVSYEQYF	TGTGCCAGCAGGGACGGGTCTAGCGTCTCCTACGAGCAGTACTTC
.	.	TRBV4-1	TRBJ2-1	CASSQGLDGTYNEQFF	TGCGCCAGCAGCCAGGGACTGGACGGTACCTACAATGAGCAGTTCTTC
.	.	TRBV7-2	TRBJ1-5	CASSLSRSHQPQHF	TGTGCCAGCAGCTTAAGCCGGTCCCATCAGCCCCAGCATTTT
TRBD1	.	TRBV27	TRBJ2-7	CASSSLRDRGHEQYF	TGTGCCAGCAGTTCACTCCGCGACAGGGGGCACGAGCAGTACTTC